This TCR beta chain was observed in a study of tumor-infiltrating lymphocytes in oesophageal squamous cell carcinoma. Trimming pared 3 bases from V and 4 bases from J, leaving 12 bases between. The CDR3 runs to 15 residues. Germline V gene data show CDR1 as SGHTA and CDR2 as FQGNSA. This clonotype was counted once. Using its own MiXCR run on the PCR reads, TCRdb lists one record per CDR3 protein. The sample carries approximately 9,400 distinct CDR3 sequences, about three fifths recorded once. The TCR sequence derives from a female donor with esophageal squamous cell carcinoma. Sample: esophageal tumor tissue. The V call is TRBV7-2, the J call TRBJ2-2; the D is unclear. The CDR3 region is CASSFTPKGTGELFF. CDR3 nucleotides: TGTGCCAGCAGCTTTACACCCAAGGGCACCGGGGAGCTGTTTTTT.